This T cell receptor beta chain was identified during a study of blood T cells in healthy people across ages. The study, taken as a whole, reports: Estimated diversity, derived from one million T cells, was regarded as an underestimate. In long-lived donors, naive CD4+ cell counts and diversity exceeded those of aged donors.

With a J-beta primer mix and a sample-barcoded 5' primer, a second PCR ran roughly 6 to 11 cycles. Each CDR3 protein gets one entry after TCRdb re-called the 5' RACE reads with MiXCR. The table shows approximately 1,000,000 distinct CDR3 sequences, with around two fifths occurring only once. PBMCs numbering at least 6.5 million were isolated per sample. Notes on this clonotype: What it recognizes is unknown.

V was clipped by 4 bases and J by 1 base, with 7 bases between them. This CDR3 comprises 13 residues. Germline CDR1 reads LNHNV; CDR2 reads YYDKDF (reference sequence). Input material: blood. The receptor was isolated from a man between 18 and 29 years old in good health. The chain joins TRBV15 to TRBJ2-5; D is undetermined. CDR3 region: CATSIRLQETQYF. DNA of the CDR3: TGTGCCACCAGCATACGACTCCAAGAGACCCAGTACTTC.